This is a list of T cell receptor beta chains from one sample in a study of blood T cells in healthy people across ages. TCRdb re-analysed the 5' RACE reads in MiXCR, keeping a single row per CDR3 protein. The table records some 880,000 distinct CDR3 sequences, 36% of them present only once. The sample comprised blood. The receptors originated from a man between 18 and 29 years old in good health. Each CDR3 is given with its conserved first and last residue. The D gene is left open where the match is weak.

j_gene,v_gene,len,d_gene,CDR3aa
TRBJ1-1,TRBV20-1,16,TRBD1,CSARGIDRGGFCEAFF
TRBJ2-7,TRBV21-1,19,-,CASSTRCGTSGAPDYEQYF
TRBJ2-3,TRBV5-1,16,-,CASSFGADVSTDTQYF
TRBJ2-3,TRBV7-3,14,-,CASSLNRGSDTQYF
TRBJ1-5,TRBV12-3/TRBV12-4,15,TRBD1,CASSQTGAGNQPQHF
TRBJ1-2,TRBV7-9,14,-,CASSFRHFNYGYTF
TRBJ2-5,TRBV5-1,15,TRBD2,CASSFNGRGQETQYF
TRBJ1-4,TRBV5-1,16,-,CASSLEGGTFNEKLFF
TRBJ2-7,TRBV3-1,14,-,CASSQDYSSYEQYF
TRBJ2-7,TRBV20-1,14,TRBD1,CSARGQGHSYEQYF
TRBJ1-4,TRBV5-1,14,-,CASSPFRGGEKLFF
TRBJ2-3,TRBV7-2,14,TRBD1,CASSLGDRGDTQYF
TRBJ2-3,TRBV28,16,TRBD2,CASSHSGGTVTDTQYF
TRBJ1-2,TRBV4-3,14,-,CASSQRAREGGYTF
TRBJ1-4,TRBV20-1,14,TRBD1,CSASWDRGGEKLFF
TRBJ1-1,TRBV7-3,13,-,CASSKEFNTEAFF
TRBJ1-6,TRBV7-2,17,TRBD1,CASSFTPGQRNNSPLHF
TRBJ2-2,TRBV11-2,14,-,CASSPRAIVGELFF
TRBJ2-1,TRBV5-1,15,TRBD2,CASSLAGEFYNEQFF
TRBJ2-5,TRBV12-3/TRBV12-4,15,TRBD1,CASRTGTGAQETQYF
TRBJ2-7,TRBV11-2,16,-,CASSPVSNRDAYEQYF
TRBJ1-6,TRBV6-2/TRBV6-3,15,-,CASSSFRDTNSPLHF
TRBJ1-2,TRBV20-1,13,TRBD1,CSATTGGVYGYTF
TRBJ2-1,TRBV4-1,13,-,CASSPSGVNEQFF
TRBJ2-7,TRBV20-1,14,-,CSARGPEDSYEQYF
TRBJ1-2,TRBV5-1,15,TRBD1,CASRDHRGREGGYTF
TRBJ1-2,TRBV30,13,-,CAWSPQTGRGYTF
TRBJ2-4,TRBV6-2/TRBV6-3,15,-,CASSWREIAKNIQYF
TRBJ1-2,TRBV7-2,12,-,CASSLDTSGYTF
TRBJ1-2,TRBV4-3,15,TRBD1,CASSQDRSGGLGYTF
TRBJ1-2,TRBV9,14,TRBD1,CASSADDREGGYTF
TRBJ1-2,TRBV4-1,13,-,CASSDKEFYGYTF
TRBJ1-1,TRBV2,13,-,CASSRQGNNEAFF